The source of this TCR beta chain is a study of T cell repertoires in cytomegalovirus infection. Study-level background: From public TCR beta signatures came an indication of both CMV infection and matching HLA type. Broader study findings: HLA-C-restricted, CMV-specific TCR beta clonotypes were dominant ex vivo. Carriers of CMV and the relevant HLA type were discriminated by public TCR beta frequency.

Trimming took 1 base from V and 9 from J; bases not matched to a gene: 11. CDR1 is DFQATT and CDR2 is SNEGSKA in the germline V gene (reference sequence). The CDR3 runs to 15 residues. From the reads, TCRdb called clonotypes with MiXCR, one entry per CDR3 protein. The sample includes a few hundred thousand distinct CDR3 sequences, under 25% of them seen just once. Turning to this clonotype: Its antigen is not identified.

This receptor was identified in a human donor in good health (CMV status not recorded). Some clones in this sample may be carry-over from other donors' samples. The source material was cultured PBMCs, sampled from culture after CMV antigen stimulation. This sequence joins TRBV20-1 and TRBJ2-1; 8 bases match TRBD1. The CDR3 DNA follows: TGCAGTGCTAGAGTAGGACAGGGTATCAAGATTGAGCAGTTCTTC. Translation: CSARVGQGIKIEQFF.